A single sample gave rise to the 18 T cell receptor beta chains below, sequenced in a study of shared clonotypes between healthy human individuals (dated by TCRdb to the early 2020s). Preparation of the library involved the immunoSEQ multiplex PCR assay. The clones in this table, taken by TCRdb from immuneACCESS, are in-frame only. Not every clone is retained; where verified, under half of the shortfall comes from an unresolved V gene, and the cause of the rest is unknown. The sample has more than 1 million clones on record, approximately 80% of them singletons. Clones ranked in the top ten supply 0.4% to 0.55% of the sample. Source material: memory CD4+ T cells from PBMCs. This sample's cell subset or site label indicates: CD45RA-negative fraction. These receptors originate from a man younger than 35 in good health. Some clones in this sample may be carry-over from other donors' samples.

This rearrangement joins TRBV14 to TRBJ2-6; the D is unclear. Trimming removed 2 bases from V and 0 bases from J, with 2 bases in between. Germline CDR1 and CDR2: SGHDN and FVKESK. The CDR3 covers 14 residues. The CDR3 spells CASSQYSGANVLTF. The CDR3 nucleotides read TGTGCCAGCAGCCAATACTCTGGGGCCAACGTCCTGACTTTC.

This clone was counted between two and nine times. This chain links TRBV5-1 with TRBJ2-7; TRBD1 matches 7 bases. This CDR3 is built from 15 residues. From germline, CDR1 is SGHRS and CDR2 YFSETQ. V was clipped by 0 bases and J by 6 bases; unmatched bases: 9. The DNA of the CDR3 is TGCGCCAGCAGCTTGGTGTGGGGGACAGAGACCGAGCAGTACTTC. It yields the protein CASSLVWGTETEQYF.

Details on this clone: This likely reflects a read error, since a far larger clone is one base away. This same CDR3 is encoded by further DNA sequences in the sample. For the CDR3, the DNA is TGTGCCAGCAGTGCCACAGATACGCAGTATTTT. Translating it yields CASSATDTQYF. This chain uses TRBV2 with TRBJ2-3, with D unresolved. Germline values: CDR1 SNHLY, CDR2 FYNNEI. Trimming stripped 4 bases from V and 2 bases from J, with 1 base between. The CDR3 loop spans 11 amino acids.

The table lists this clone with a few counts. This sequence joins TRBV9 and TRBJ1-1, with D perhaps TRBD1 (5 bases). Germline V gene data show CDR1 as SGDLS and CDR2 as YYNGEE. This CDR3 region has 16 residues. V was pared by 0 bases and J by 7 bases, with 19 bases between. CDR3 sequence reads: CASSVGPRGAGGEAFF. The CDR3 DNA reads as TGTGCCAGCAGCGTAGGCCCTCGTGGGGCGGGGGGTGAAGCTTTCTTT.

This CDR3 reads CASSEITGGGYGYTF. DNA of the CDR3: TGTGCCAGCAGTGAAATCACAGGCGGGGGGTATGGCTACACCTTC. The chain links TRBV6-1 to TRBJ1-2; a possible D gene is TRBD1 (5 bases). Germline CDR1 MNHNS, CDR2 SASEGT. The CDR3 is 15 amino acids. Trimming removed 2 bases at V and 5 bases at J, with 15 bases between.

V and J are TRBV27 and TRBJ1-6, with a weak D call TRBD1 (5 bases). Trimming removed 2 bases at V and 10 bases at J, with 12 bases between. Germline CDR1 is MNHEY and CDR2 is SMNVEV (reference sequence). This CDR3 is 14 amino acids long. The CDR3: CASSLRRDVSPLHF. CDR3 DNA sequence: TGTGCCAGCAGTTTACGCAGGGATGTCTCACCCCTCCACTTT.

The sample holds one count of this clone. This rearrangement joins TRBV5-1 to TRBJ2-7; 15 bases fit TRBD2. V shed 4 bases and J 3 bases; nucleotides not matched to a gene: 5. Germline assignment: CDR1 SGHRS and CDR2 YFSETQ. CDR3 length: 16 amino acids. The chain's CDR3 is CASSAGLAGGVYEQYF. CDR3 DNA: TGCGCCAGCAGCGCCGGACTAGCGGGAGGGGTCTACGAGCAGTACTTC. The full variable domain, rest sourced from reference TRBV5-1 and TRBJ2-7, is KAGVTQTPRYLIKTRGQQVTLSCSPISGHRSVSWYQQTPGQGLQFLFEYFSETQRNKGNFPGRFSGRQFSNSRSEMNVSTLELGDSALYLCASSAGLAGGVYEQYFGPGTRLTVT.

This chain connects TRBV28 to TRBJ1-3; TRBD1 matches 7 bases. The CDR3 extends over 15 amino acids. Germline V lookup: CDR1 MDHEN, CDR2 SYDVKM. The J segment lost 5 bases and the V segment lost 4 bases, leaving 8 bases of the junction unmatched. CDR3 residues: CASSSPGTARNTIYF. DNA of the CDR3: TGTGCCAGCAGTTCTCCCGGGACAGCCAGAAACACCATATATTTT.

To note about this clone: The identical CDR3 is also encoded by other nucleotide sequences in the sample. This sequence joins TRBV5-4 and TRBJ2-7, with D unclear. Trimming took 0 bases from V and 4 from J, leaving 8 bases between them. This CDR3 contains 13 residues. Per the germline V gene, CDR1 is SGHNT and CDR2 is YYREEE (reference sequence). CDR3 nucleotide sequence: TGTGCCAGCAGCTTGGATTCGGGTTACGAGCAGTACTTC. Protein: CASSLDSGYEQYF.

V usage is TRBV7-2 and J usage is TRBJ2-7, with D unclear. The CDR3 covers 15 residues. V was cut by 4 bases and J by 5 bases, with 18 bases left in between. Looked up from germline, CDR1 is SGHTA and CDR2 is FQGNSA. CDR3 region: CASSSTARLGDEQYF. DNA for the CDR3: TGTGCCAGCAGCTCTACCGCCCGGTTAGGAGACGAGCAGTACTTC. Full variable domain (missing parts from reference TRBV7-2 and TRBJ2-7): GAGVSQSPSNKVTEKGKDVELRCDPISGHTALYWYRQSLGQGLEFLIYFQGNSAPDKSGLPSDRFSAERTGGSVSTLTIQRTQQEDSAVYLCASSSTARLGDEQYFGPGTRLTVT.

This sequence joins TRBV5-1 and TRBJ2-5, with D possibly being TRBD2 (6 bases). V lost 2 bases to trimming and J lost 1 base, with 9 bases between them. The germline V gene has CDR1 SGHRS and CDR2 YFSETQ. This CDR3 spans 14 amino acids. In DNA, the CDR3 is TGCGCCAGCAGCTTCCGGGACTCCCAAGAGACCCAGTACTTC. It translates to CASSFRDSQETQYF.

The rearrangement uses TRBV30 and TRBJ1-3; no clear D gene. This CDR3 contains 14 residues. Germline V lookup: CDR1 GTSNPN, CDR2 SVGIG (reference sequence). V lost 3 bases and J 3 bases, leaving 12 bases between the germline ends. This CDR3 is CAWRGGAHGNTIYF. DNA of the CDR3: TGTGCCTGGAGAGGCGGCGCCCATGGAAACACCATATATTTT.

A word on this clone: The same CDR3 also results from other DNA sequences found in this sample. This sequence joins TRBV30 and TRBJ2-5; the D is unclear. Germline lookup yields CDR1 GTSNPN and CDR2 SVGIG (reference sequence). V was clipped by 2 bases and J by 2 bases, with 9 bases between them. The length of the CDR3 is 13 residues. CDR3 DNA sequence: TGTGCCTGGAGTAGGAGCAATCAAGAGACCCAGTACTTC. This gives the protein CAWSRSNQETQYF.

The gene calls are TRBV5-6 and TRBJ2-3, with D hard to call. The germline V gene has CDR1 SGHDT and CDR2 YYEEEE. The CDR3 sequence is 16 residues long. V lost 3 bases to trimming and J lost 0 bases, with 14 bases between them. The CDR3 reads CASSYGGRLSTDTQYF. For the CDR3, the DNA is TGTGCCAGCAGCTATGGTGGAAGGCTTAGCACAGATACGCAGTATTTT.

The V and J genes are TRBV27 and TRBJ1-2, with a possible D match to TRBD1 (5 bases). The CDR3 has 15 amino acids. Germline V gene data show CDR1 as MNHEY and CDR2 as SMNVEV (reference sequence). Trimming left V 5 bases short and J 4 bases short, with 17 bases between. The CDR3 region has the DNA TGTGCCAGCAGTCGAGGGACGTTTGATACCTATGGCTACACCTTC. Encoded protein: CASSRGTFDTYGYTF.

This chain links TRBV2 with TRBJ2-7, with 10 bases matching TRBD2. The V gene end was trimmed by 10 bases and the J gene end by 3 bases; junction bases not matched to a gene: 12. The CDR3 length is 15 residues. The V gene's germline CDR1 is SNHLY and CDR2 FYNNEI. CDR3: CATHPGLAGVYEQYF. CDR3 nucleotide sequence: TGTGCCACCCACCCCGGTCTAGCGGGAGTCTACGAGCAGTACTTC.

This chain links TRBV5-5 with TRBJ2-5; 10 nucleotides match TRBD2. From germline, CDR1 is SGHKS and CDR2 YYEKEE (reference sequence). The CDR3 length is 15 residues. Trimming cost V 6 bases and J 5 bases; bases outside gene matches: 10. The CDR3 spells CASTQLAGFGETQYF. CDR3 nucleotides: TGTGCCAGCACCCAACTAGCGGGATTTGGGGAGACCCAGTACTTC.

The chain links TRBV4-1 to TRBJ2-4, with 7 bases that match TRBD2. Losses at the gene ends were 4 bases for V and 7 bases for J; bases not matched to a gene: 16. CDR3 length: 17 residues. Looked up from germline, CDR1 is MGHRA and CDR2 is YSYEKL. This CDR3 reads CASSRKTSDKGRNIQYF. CDR3 in DNA: TGCGCCAGCAGCCGGAAAACTAGCGACAAGGGCAGGAACATTCAGTACTTC.